This TCR beta chain was identified in a study of vaccination effects on CD4 cells after COVID-19. Trimming stripped 2 bases from V and 5 bases from J, with 7 bases between. CDR3 size: 13 residues. Germline-derived CDR1 and CDR2 are MNHEY and SMNVEV (reference sequence). Whole-study results and caveats: At late timepoints after vaccination, vaccine- and infection-induced clones shrank markedly. From healthy vaccinees, only 1 of 255 vaccine-induced clones also reacted to common cold coronaviruses.

Only in-frame clones appear in the TCRdb table, and some are missing; sequencing was by immunoSEQ multiplex PCR. The sample records some 31,000 clones, around 73% being singletons. Antigen-specific CD4+ T cells were expanded (with viral peptide pools) by the ViraFEST assay ahead of sequencing. Having been cultured for around ten days, the cells underwent CD4+ T cell isolation. Nobody among the vaccine recipients had prior SARS-CoV-2 infection (nucleocapsid antibodies were negative). Every well housed 2.1 million or so PBMC, which grew in culture alongside about 10 IU/ml IL-2 and 8.5 to 10 ug/ml peptides. Days 3 and 7 were when half the medium was replaced with IL-2 medium. This clone came up a few times. Its antigen is unidentified.

The gene calls are TRBV27 and TRBJ1-3; unclear D gene. The sample was CD4+ T cells from PBMCs cultured with HCoV-OC43 spike peptides, taken before COVID-19 vaccination. Specified subset: HCoV-OC43 spike overlapping peptide pool stimulation. The clonotype comes from a human donor who received a COVID-19 vaccine. The CDR3 nucleotides are TGTGCCAGCAGTTTAACCCCTAGAAACACCATATATTTT. Translation: CASSLTPRNTIYF.